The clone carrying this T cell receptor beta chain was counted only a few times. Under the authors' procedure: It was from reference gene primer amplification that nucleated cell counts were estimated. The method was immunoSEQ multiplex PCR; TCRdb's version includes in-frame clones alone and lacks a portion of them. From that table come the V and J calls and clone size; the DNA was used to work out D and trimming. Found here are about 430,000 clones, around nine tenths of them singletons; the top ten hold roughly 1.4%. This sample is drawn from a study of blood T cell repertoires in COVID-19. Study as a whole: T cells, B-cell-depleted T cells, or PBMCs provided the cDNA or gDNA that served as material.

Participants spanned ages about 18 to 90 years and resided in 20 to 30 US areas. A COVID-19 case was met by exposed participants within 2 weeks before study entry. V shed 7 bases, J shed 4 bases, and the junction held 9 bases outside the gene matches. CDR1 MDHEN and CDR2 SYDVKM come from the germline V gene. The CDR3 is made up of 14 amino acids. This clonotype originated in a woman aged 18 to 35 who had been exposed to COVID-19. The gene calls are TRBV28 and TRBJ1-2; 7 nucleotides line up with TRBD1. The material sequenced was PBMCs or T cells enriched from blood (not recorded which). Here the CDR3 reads CASTAGTAIYGYTF. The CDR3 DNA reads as TGTGCCAGCACCGCCGGGACAGCGATCTATGGCTACACCTTC.